This TCR beta chain stems from a study of T cell changes during pregnancy in multiple sclerosis (dated by TCRdb to about 2019). Some background on the complete study: In women with multiple sclerosis, the researchers looked at how the T cell repertoire shifted as pregnancy progressed.

The CDR3 measures 16 amino acids from cysteine to phenylalanine. Only the CDR3 DNA stays, 48 bases, in frame from base 1. Cut back by 4 bases and 1 base, the V and J ends lie 15 bases apart. The germline V gene gives CDR1 as SGDLS and CDR2 as YYNGEE. Libraries were made using the immunoSEQ multiplex PCR assay. The source is immuneACCESS, and TCRdb retained only in-frame sequences with V and J called. Part of the clones is not carried over; for the studies checked, unresolved V genes explain less than half of this, and the remainder is unexplained. The sample records about 80,000 clones, about 92% of which are singletons. The ten largest clones capture just over 2.5% of the sample. This clone was seen once. Its recognized antigen is unknown. The input lacks base qualities; no much larger clone sits a single base away.

The chain couples TRBV9 to TRBJ1-3, with the D gene call left open. This clonotype was obtained from a female donor in good health, enrolled as a control in a pregnancy study. The specimen comprised peripheral blood, sampled after pregnancy. Here the CDR3 is given as CASSTTLGFSGNTIYF. Here is the DNA: TGTGCCAGCAGCACCACCCTCGGTTTTTCTGGAAACACCATATATTTT.